This paragraph covers one T cell receptor beta chain sequence. This clone has just one count. It has no known antigen specificity. Base-call qualities are not available, and no considerably larger clone is one nucleotide away. The sample belongs to a study of OX40 agonist ivuxolimab in advanced cancers. Study-wide context: Ivuxolimab was a fully human IgG2 agonistic monoclonal antibody targeting the costimulatory receptor OX40 (CD134). Intravenous ivuxolimab was administered to patients every 2 weeks at six dose levels: 0.01, 0.1, 0.3, 1.5, 3 and 10 mg/kg. Of the roughly 54 dose-escalation patients, hepatocellular carcinoma was present in approximately 20, melanoma in approximately 15, renal cell carcinoma in 9 and head and neck cancer in 9. In the dose-escalation cohort, 70% to 85% of patients were male, and the mean age was 60 years with a range of roughly 23 to 79. Patients were allowed to have had prior anti-PD-1, anti-PD-L1 or anti-CTLA-4 therapy, and around 41% of the dose-escalation patients had previously received checkpoint inhibitors. Three dose-escalation patients achieved partial responses, one with hepatocellular carcinoma and two with cutaneous melanoma. Peripheral TCRbeta sequencing was intended to test whether TCR sequence diversity was altered and clonal T-cell expansion was caused by ivuxolimab. The paper describes the monotherapy dose-escalation part (N ≈ 52 patients) of the phase I trial of ivuxolimab. What the study reported, not specific to this receptor: The antigen specificity of the peripheral T cells that underwent clonal expansion was not determined. After ivuxolimab, CD8+ T cells had more expanded clones than CD4+ T cells on average. In the 0.1-3.0 mg/kg groups, partial responders were among the patients with the lowest normalized peripheral clonal expansion, particularly in CD8+ T cells. Low levels of normalized T-cell clonal expansion were also seen in some patients who did not respond. At doses of 0.1 to 3.0 mg/kg, clonal expansion of both CD4+ and CD8+ T cells in blood was seen between baseline and week 6.

The junction carries 12 bases between V and J, which are trimmed by 10 bases and 3 bases respectively. CDR1 MDHEN and CDR2 SYDVKM are derived from the germline V gene. The cysteine opens and the phenylalanine closes a CDR3 of 13 amino acids. The CDR3 DNA has 39 bases and is translated from base 1. For sequencing of the TCRbeta CDR3 region, genomic DNA was extracted from the sorted cells. The immunoSEQ Assay was used for sequencing of TCRbeta CDR3 regions. This immuneACCESS table, as held by TCRdb, lists in-frame sequences with V and J called but not all clones. Of the missing ones, under half trace to an unresolved V gene in checked studies; the others have no known cause. In all, the sample holds about 100,000 clones, and approximately 91% of those were seen once. The top ten hold roughly 0.75% of the sample. The trial excluded patients who had a history of autoimmune disease or were on systemic immunosuppression. Peripheral blood for TCR sequencing was collected from all dose cohorts at baseline, on cycle 4 day 1, and on cycle 7 day 1. Samples were obtained from an open-label, multicenter, first-in-human phase I dose-escalation trial of ivuxolimab. The trial enrolled adults with locally advanced or metastatic head and neck squamous cell, hepatocellular, melanoma or renal cell carcinoma. Before TCR sequencing, CD4+ and CD8+ T cells were separately sorted from peripheral blood.

This specimen consisted of CD4+ or CD8+ T cells sorted from blood, obtained in a trial of the OX40 agonist ivuxolimab. The sequence came from an adult with an advanced solid tumor such as melanoma, head and neck, liver or kidney cancer. The rearrangement combines TRBV28 with TRBJ1-4; a tentative D match to TRBD1 spans 5 bases. The bases read TGTGCCACTGACAGCAACTCTAATGAAAAACTGTTTTTT. This yields the protein CATDSNSNEKLFF.